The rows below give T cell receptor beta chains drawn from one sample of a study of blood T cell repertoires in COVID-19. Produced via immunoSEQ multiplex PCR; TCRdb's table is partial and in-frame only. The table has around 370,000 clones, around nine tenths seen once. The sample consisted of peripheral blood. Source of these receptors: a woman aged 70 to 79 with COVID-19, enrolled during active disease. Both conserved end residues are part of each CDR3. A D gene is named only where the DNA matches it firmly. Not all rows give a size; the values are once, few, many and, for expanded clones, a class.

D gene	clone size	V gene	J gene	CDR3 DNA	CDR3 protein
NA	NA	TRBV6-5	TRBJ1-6	TGTGCCAGCAGCATACAACAGGATTCACCCCTCCACTTT	CASSIQQDSPLHF
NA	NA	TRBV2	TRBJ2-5	TGTGCCAGCAGTATCTCAGGGGAAGAGACCCAGTACTTC	CASSISGEETQYF
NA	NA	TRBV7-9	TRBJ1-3	TGTGCCAGCAGCTTAGATCCAGGAAACACCATATATTTT	CASSLDPGNTIYF
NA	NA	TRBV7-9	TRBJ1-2	TGTGCCAGCAGCTTGGGCACCCCCCTCGGCGGCTACACCTTC	CASSLGTPLGGYTF
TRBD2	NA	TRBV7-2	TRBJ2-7	TGTGCCAGCAGCCCCTTGGCCGGGGGGACCTACGAGCAGTACTTC	CASSPLAGGTYEQYF
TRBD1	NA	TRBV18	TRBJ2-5	TGTGCCAGCTCACCCCCCTTTGCGGGACAGGTCGGTGAGACCCAGTACTTC	CASSPPFAGQVGETQYF
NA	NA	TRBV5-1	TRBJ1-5	TGCGCCAGCAGCTTGGAGGGGATCGGCAATCAGCCCCAGCATTTT	CASSLEGIGNQPQHF
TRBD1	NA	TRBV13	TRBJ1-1	TGTGCCAGCAGCGCCATAACAGGGGGCACTGAAGCTTTCTTT	CASSAITGGTEAFF
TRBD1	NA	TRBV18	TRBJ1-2	TGTGCCAGCTCACCACGGGGACAGGGGGCTAACTATGGCTACACCTTC	CASSPRGQGANYGYTF
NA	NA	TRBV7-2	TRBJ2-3	TGTGCCAGCAGCTTATTTGGGGGGGCCTCAGATACGCAGTATTTT	CASSLFGGASDTQYF
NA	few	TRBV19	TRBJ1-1	TGTGCCAGTAGCATAGACAGGAACACTGAAGCTTTCTTT	CASSIDRNTEAFF
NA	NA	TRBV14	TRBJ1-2	TGTGCCAGCAGCCCTACGGCCGGGAACTATGGCTACACCTTC	CASSPTAGNYGYTF
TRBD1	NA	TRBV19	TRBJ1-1	TGTGCCAGTAGTTCGGGACAGATGAACACTGAAGCTTTCTTT	CASSSGQMNTEAFF
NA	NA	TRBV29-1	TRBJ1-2	TGCAGCGTGGAAAAACAGGGTCGCGGCTATGGCTACACCTTC	CSVEKQGRGYGYTF
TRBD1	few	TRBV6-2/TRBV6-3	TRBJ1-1	TGTGCCAGCAGTTACTCGCCCGGACAGGGAACTGAAGCTTTCTTT	CASSYSPGQGTEAFF
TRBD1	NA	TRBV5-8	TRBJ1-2	TGTGCCAGCCCGCCTGGGACAGGGGAAAAGTTACGCTATGGCTACACCTTC	CASPPGTGEKLRYGYTF